The source of this T cell receptor (beta chain) is a study of blood T cell repertoires in COVID-19. About the study: There were acute and convalescent COVID-19 samples, and they came from the United States, Italy and Spain. The analysed material was cDNA or gDNA that came from T cells, B-cell-depleted T cells, or PBMCs.

Recovery among Cohort 3 donors was established by two negative PCRs, clearance, or symptom resolution. Trimming at V came to 5 bases and at J to 3 bases, leaving 9 bases not matched to a gene. Per the germline V gene, CDR1 is LGHDT and CDR2 is YNNKEL (reference sequence). The CDR3 has 17 amino acids. TCRdb's copy holds only in-frame clones and misses some; the assay was immunoSEQ multiplex PCR. The sample yields roughly 290,000 clones, approximately 91% seen once. The V gene is TRBV3-1 (or the pseudogene TRBV3-2), the J gene TRBJ1-6, with TRBD1 matching 8 bases. What was sequenced was PBMCs or T cells enriched from blood (not recorded which). The clonotype was recovered from a woman in her 40s who had recovered from COVID-19. The DNA for the CDR3 is TGTGCCAGCAGCGTGCGACAGGGGAATCACTATAATTCACCCCTCCACTTT. It encodes CASSVRQGNHYNSPLHF.